This section outlines one TCR beta chain sequence together with its context. Trimming removed 3 bases from V and 6 bases from J; junction bases left unmatched: 9. Germline V lookup: CDR1 SGHTA, CDR2 FQGNSA. CDR3 size: 15 residues. The entry originates in a study of shared clonotypes between healthy human individuals. The wider study: Per donor, CD8 memory used one plate, CD8 naive used two, CD4 memory used three and CD4 naive used three.

The method was immunoSEQ multiplex PCR; TCRdb's version includes in-frame clones alone and lacks a portion of them. The repertoire holds 2,500,000 or so clones, with 80% to 95% as singletons. The TCR sequence derives from a man aged 18-30 years in good health. Some clones in this sample may be carry-over from other donors' samples. The rearrangement uses TRBV7-2 and TRBJ2-7; 9 bases fit TRBD1. Sequencing input: naive CD4+ T cells from PBMCs. Subset specified: CD45RA+ positively selected. Here the CDR3 reads CASSFQGQGSLEQYF. The DNA for the CDR3 is TGTGCCAGCAGCTTTCAGGGACAGGGAAGCCTCGAGCAGTACTTC.